This TCR beta chain was sequenced for a study of identical twins (TCRdb year 2016). About the investigation overall: TCR alpha and beta repertoires from monozygotic twins, unrelated adults of various ages and cord blood were deep-sequenced to test whether fetal clonotypes persist. Replicate twin experiments were performed at different times using different library preparation protocols to rule out contamination.

Results and caveats for the whole study, not just this receptor: The excess sharing between twins in beta out-of-frame sequences was weaker because fewer shared sequences reduced the signal-to-noise ratio. Out-of-frame TCR alpha sharing in monozygotic twins was systematically underestimated by recombination models, whereas sharing between unrelated individuals was in agreement with the recombination models. Because the same donors could not be followed over many years, conclusions were based on cross-sectional statistical analysis. Invariant T cells such as MAIT and iNKT could partly confound zero-insertion analyses, though diverse VJ usage argued against this for most clonotypes. Fewer insertions were carried by abundant cord blood beta clonotypes, a similar but weaker trend appeared in young adult naive repertoires, and no such trend appeared in memory repertoires. Out-of-frame TCR alpha sequences shared between twins showed an excess of low generation-probability sequences compared with coincidental sharing between unrelated individuals.

Library creation used 5' RACE. Instrument on record: Illumina HiSeq 2000. A universal primer binding site was added through template switching, and the final cDNA carried a unique molecular identifier so that TCR cDNA molecules could be counted accurately. First-strand cDNA for TCR alpha and beta chains was synthesized from specific primers in the conserved constant-segment region. Each cDNA library was double barcoded, with a SMART-Mk sample barcode plus Illumina barcodes, to control for contamination. TruSeq adapter sequences and Illumina sample barcodes were added in two successive PCR steps. The Illumina HiSeq platform was used with custom primers to sequence TCR alpha and beta cDNA libraries. In the original analysis: MiGEC processed the raw reads to extract unique molecular identifiers, while MiXCR was used to determine the CDR3 positions. For each individual, recombination models were inferred using an EM algorithm with the repgenHMM and IGoR tools. Shared clonotypes were analyzed with the tcR package in R, and sharing was normalized by the product of cloneset sizes. To study raw recombination free of thymic and clonal selection effects, out-of-frame nonproductive sequences were analyzed. TCRdb itself trimmed the public reads at Q25 with fastp, ran MiXCR and retained productive beta chains. Each entry merges the rows of one CDR3 protein and shows their most common DNA and genes. These V and J calls are TCRdb output, not the study's own analysis. This sample holds roughly 240,000 distinct CDR3 sequences; 6% to 8.5% were observed only once. About 5.8% of the sample belongs to the ten largest clones.

This clonotype was counted many times. Its antigen remains unidentified. Base-call qualities are not available, and no considerably larger clone is one nucleotide away. Every donor was a healthy Caucasian. Three pairs of female monozygotic twins, all aged about 18 to 29 years, made up the twin cohort. Positive isolation kits from Invitrogen were used to isolate the CD4+ and CD8+ T cell populations. V has 6 bases trimmed and J has 8 bases trimmed; junction bases matching no gene number 6. Reading from cysteine to phenylalanine, the CDR3 counts 15 amino acids. The read is trimmed to its CDR3 DNA, 45 bases read in frame from base 1. Separately, the same data were catalogued under a study of yellow fever vaccine responses in identical twins. As the second study states: The T cell response to vaccination in identical twins was reported by the authors to appear partly convergent and partly personalized. The study precisely tracked vaccine-responding T cell clones in identical twins.

This chain is built from TRBV12-3 or TRBV12-4 and TRBJ2-1; 14 nucleotides in the junction match TRBD2. The receptor was isolated from a woman aged 18-29 years in good health. The sample consisted of CD8+ T cells sorted from blood. The nucleotide sequence reads as follows: TGTGCCAGCAGCCTGACTAGCGGGAGGGATGATGAGCAGTTCTTC. It translates to CASSLTSGRDDEQFF.